The T cell receptor beta chain described here comes from a study of blood T cell repertoires in COVID-19. Across the whole study: PBMCs, B-cell-depleted T cells, or T cells were the source of the cDNA or gDNA that made up the material.

Per the study methods: Estimated nucleated cell counts came from reference gene primer amplification. The repertoire was sequenced with immunoSEQ multiplex PCR; TCRdb's copy has only in-frame clones and lacks some. From that table come the V and J calls and clone size; the DNA was used to work out D and trimming. Among 99,000 or so clones listed, about 91% were seen once. Input material: peripheral blood. This receptor was identified in a human donor in a cohort sampled during active COVID-19.

This CDR3 reads CASSLSGTGELFF. The CDR3 coding sequence is TGTGCCAGCAGCTTATCAGGGACCGGGGAGCTGTTTTTT. The chain couples TRBV11-3 to TRBJ2-2, with D perhaps matching TRBD1 (5 bases). The CDR3 has 13 residues. Trimming took off 2 bases at V and 5 bases at J, with 6 bases between the two ends. Germline V gives CDR1 SGHNT, CDR2 YENEEA.